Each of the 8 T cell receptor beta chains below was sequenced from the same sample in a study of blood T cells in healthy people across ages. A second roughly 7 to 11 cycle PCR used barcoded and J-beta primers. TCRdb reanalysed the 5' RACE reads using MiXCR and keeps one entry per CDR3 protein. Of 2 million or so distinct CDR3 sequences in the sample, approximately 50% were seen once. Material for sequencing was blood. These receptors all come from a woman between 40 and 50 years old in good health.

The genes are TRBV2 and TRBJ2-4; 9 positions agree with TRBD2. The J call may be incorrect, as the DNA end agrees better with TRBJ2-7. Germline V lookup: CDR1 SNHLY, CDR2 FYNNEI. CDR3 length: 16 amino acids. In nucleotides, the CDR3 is TGTGCCAGCAGTGGTTTCGGCGGGGGGGCCTCCTACGAGCAGTACTTC. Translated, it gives CASSGFGGGASYEQYF.

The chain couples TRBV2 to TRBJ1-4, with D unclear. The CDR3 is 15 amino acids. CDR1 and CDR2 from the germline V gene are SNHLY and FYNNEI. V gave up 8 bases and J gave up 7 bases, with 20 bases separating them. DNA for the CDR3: TGTGCCAGCGCGACCCTAAGGGATGGGAGTGAAAAACTGTTTTTT. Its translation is CASATLRDGSEKLFF.

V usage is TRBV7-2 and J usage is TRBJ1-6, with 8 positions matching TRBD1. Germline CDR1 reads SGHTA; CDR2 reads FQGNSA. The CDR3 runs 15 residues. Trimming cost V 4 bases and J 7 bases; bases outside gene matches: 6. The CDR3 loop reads CASSSYRGKNSPLHF. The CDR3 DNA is TGTGCCAGCAGCTCGTACAGGGGGAAAAATTCACCCCTCCACTTT. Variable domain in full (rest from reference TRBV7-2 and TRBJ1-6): GAGVSQSPSNKVTEKGKDVELRCDPISGHTALYWYRQSLGQGLEFLIYFQGNSAPDKSGLPSDRFSAERTGGSVSTLTIQRTQQEDSAVYLCASSSYRGKNSPLHFGNGTRLTVT.

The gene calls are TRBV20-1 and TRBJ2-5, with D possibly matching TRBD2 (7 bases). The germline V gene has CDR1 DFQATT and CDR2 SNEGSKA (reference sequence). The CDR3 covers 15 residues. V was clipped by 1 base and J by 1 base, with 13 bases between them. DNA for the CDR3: TGCAGTGCTAGAGCGATGCGGGGGCTCCAAGAGACCCAGTACTTC. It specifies CSARAMRGLQETQYF.

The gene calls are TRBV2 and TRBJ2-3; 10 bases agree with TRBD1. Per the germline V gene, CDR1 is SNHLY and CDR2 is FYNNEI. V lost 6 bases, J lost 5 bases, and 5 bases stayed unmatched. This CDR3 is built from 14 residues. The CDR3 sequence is CASRPDRGRDTQYF. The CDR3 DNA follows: TGTGCCAGCAGACCCGACAGGGGGCGAGATACGCAGTATTTT.

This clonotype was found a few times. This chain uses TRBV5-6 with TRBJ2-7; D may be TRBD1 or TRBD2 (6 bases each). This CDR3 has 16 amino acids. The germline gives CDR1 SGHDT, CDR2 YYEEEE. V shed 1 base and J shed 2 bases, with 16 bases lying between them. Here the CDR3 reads CASSLRSGAGTYEQYF. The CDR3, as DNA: TGTGCCAGCAGCTTGAGGTCGGGGGCCGGCACCTACGAGCAGTACTTC.

The CDR3 protein is CASSVGESVNEQFF. The CDR3 region has the DNA TGTGCCAGCAGCGTAGGAGAGAGCGTCAATGAGCAGTTCTTC. This rearrangement joins TRBV9 to TRBJ2-1; D is unclear. The V end lost 0 bases, the J end lost 6 bases, and 10 bases lay between the germline ends. This CDR3 is 14 amino acids long. Per germline, CDR1 SGDLS and CDR2 YYNGEE. The variable domain in full, completed from reference TRBV9 and TRBJ2-1, reads DSGVTQTPKHLITATGQRVTLRCSPRSGDLSVYWYQQSLDQGLQFLIQYYNGEERAKGNILERFSAQQFPDLHSELNLSSLELGDSALYFCASSVGESVNEQFFGPGTRLTVL.

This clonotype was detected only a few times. The CDR3 spells CASSLGGQGIPSTQYF. The CDR3, as DNA: TGTGCCAGCAGCTTAGGGGGACAGGGGATCCCTTCTACGCAGTATTTT. The chain joins TRBV11-2 to TRBJ2-3; 10 bases match TRBD1. The V gene end was trimmed by 1 base and the J gene end by 8 bases; junction bases not matched to a gene: 9. This CDR3 spans 16 amino acids. The germline V gene has CDR1 SGHAT and CDR2 FQNNGV.